This TCR beta chain originates from a study of PD-L1 blockade in urothelial cancer (dated by TCRdb to 2015 to 2018). About the investigation overall: Therapy was started at some point between 2012 and 2014 for all patients, and atezolizumab 1,200 mg was administered intravenously every 3 weeks. Around 30 patients had pretreatment blood TCR-seq, about 24 had at least one posttreatment blood collection, and about 24 had tumor TCR-seq. Eight to ten patients achieved durable clinical benefit and approximately 19 did not. About 90% of the roughly 29 patients were males with bladder-origin urothelial cancer, and about 65% of the roughly 30 reported a prior smoking history. Pretreatment tumor samples and matched peripheral blood, collected serially before and after atezolizumab treatment, underwent TCR sequencing. Blood samples were analyzed at two time points: 3 weeks after treatment start (second dose) and 6 weeks after treatment start. Durable clinical benefit meant progression-free survival longer than 6 months, and TCR features were also tested against progression-free and overall survival. An exploratory multi-omic analysis was conducted of the somatic, immune and clinical correlates of response to PD-L1 blockade with atezolizumab in urothelial cancer. Patients had an ECOG performance status of 0 or 1 and had received between 0 and 3 prior chemotherapy regimens. A median of about 140,000 T cells and around 81,000 unique TCRs was obtained from blood samples, and a median clonality of approximately 0.086 was observed. In the same patients, whole exome sequencing and RNA sequencing of pretreatment tumors were performed in addition to TCR sequencing. What the study reported, not specific to this receptor: Because the sample size was small (n of about 30) and many exploratory analyses were performed, the results are intended to be hypothesis-generating. A pretreatment peripheral blood TCR clonality below the median was linked to improved progression-free and overall survival. Among patients with durable benefit, tumor-associated TCR clones showed greater expansion in peripheral blood 3 weeks after treatment started (n ≈ 20, p = 0.022).

Remarks on this clone: Its cognate antigen has yet to be identified. There are no base qualities to consult, and no much larger clone falls within one base.

To estimate absolute template abundance from read counts, synthetic TCR analog templates were spiked into each PCR. TCRbeta CDR3 regions were amplified from genomic DNA with bias-controlled V and J gene primers using the immunoSEQ assay. Sequencing of rearranged TCRbeta segments was done at approximately 20X coverage. In the source study's methods: Clustering was used to correct sequencing errors, and CDR3s were annotated against IMGT so that V, D and J genes could be assigned. Out-of-frame and stop-codon sequences were excluded, and only productive TCRbeta rearrangements were used in downstream analyses. To compute clonality, Shannon entropy was normalized by the log of the number of unique productive sequences and then subtracted from one. Clones differing between time points or between blood and tumor were identified by Fisher's exact test with Benjamini-Hochberg correction at adjusted p below 0.01. TCRdb re-hosts the immuneACCESS table, in-frame sequences only. Its copies lack some clones; in the studies checked, an unresolved V gene accounts for under half of them, and the cause for the rest is not known. The V and J calls and clone size were taken over from that table, and D and trimming were inferred from the DNA. For this sample there are tens of thousands of clones; 65% to 85% appear just once. About 10% of the sample rests with the top ten.

Germline trimming: 7 bases from V, 10 bases from J; junction bases outside gene matches: 13. According to the germline V gene, CDR1 reads MRHNA and CDR2 reads SNTAGT. There are 14 amino acids in the CDR3, from cysteine to phenylalanine inclusive. Only the CDR3 DNA stays, 42 bases, in frame from base 1. Interpreted using the paper, the time point label stands for: peripheral blood 6 weeks after treatment start. The cohort included roughly 29 patients with locally advanced or metastatic urothelial carcinoma who were treated at Memorial Sloan Kettering on a trial protocol. Peripheral blood mononuclear cells were collected pretreatment and during treatment, at between 1 and 8 total time points per patient. The Qiagen DNeasy Blood extraction kit was used to purify genomic DNA from total PBMCs and from tumor samples. Collected pretreatment and during treatment, PBMCs were isolated and stored as previously described.

The TCR was taken from an older man with urothelial cancer. The chain is made from TRBV6-4 and TRBJ1-2; TRBD1 fits 9 bases in the junction. The input for sequencing was PBMCs, taken around atezolizumab (anti-PD-L1) treatment. CDR3 loop: CASTPQTGGGPYTF. DNA sequence: TGTGCCAGCACCCCGCAAACAGGGGGCGGCCCCTACACCTTC.